The T cell receptor beta chain under discussion was sequenced for a study of blood T cell repertoires in COVID-19 (dated by TCRdb to about 2020). General notes on the study: Collaborator samples came from the United States, Italy and Spain and covered acute and convalescent phases of COVID-19. The material from the prospective study consisted of cDNA or gDNA derived from T cells, B-cell-depleted T cells, or PBMCs. The dataset comprised deeply sampled blood TCRbeta repertoires from subjects exposed to, actively infected with, or recovered from COVID-19. A freely available public database, intended as a resource for researchers studying the immune response to SARS-CoV-2, is where the repertoires were released. Samples came from the ongoing ImmuneRACE study (first 160 participants) plus 1,254 subjects from 6 global collaborators. The sample metadata nearly always contained a de-identified subject ID, COVID-19 status, age in years and sex. Where HLA class I and class II types were available, the types were taken from metadata supplied by the sample provider, not from assay-based typing.

On the study overall, not on this receptor specifically: Clinical and demographic metadata were provided uncurated, with the amount varying by source and participant.

The collaborating institutions used their own protocols to collect whole blood in K2EDTA tubes. Collaborator samples were shipped for TCRbeta analysis as frozen whole blood, isolated PBMCs, or DNA extracted from either sample type. From a lookup of the germline V gene, CDR1 and CDR2 are MRHNA and SNTAGT. Counted from cysteine to phenylalanine, this CDR3 has 14 amino acids. The DNA shown is the 42-base CDR3, in frame from base 1. After removal of 5 bases from V and 0 bases from J, the junction retains 2 bases not matched to a gene. With respect to this clone: This clone's antigen is unknown. No base quality information exists; no much larger clone differs at one position.

The immunoSEQ Assay, a bias-controlled multiplex PCR, was used to amplify TCRbeta CDR3 regions from genomic DNA. Regarding the original processing steps: The number of nucleated cells in each sample was estimated by amplification of reference gene primers within the assay. Sequence reads were collapsed and filtered to measure the absolute abundance of every unique TCRbeta CDR3 rearrangement. For each sample, productive Simpson clonality was calculated as the square root of Simpson's diversity index across productive rearrangements. What TCRdb holds here is the immuneACCESS table cut down to in-frame rearrangements. Part of the clones is not present; checked against another copy, under half of the missing clones reflect an unresolved V gene, and the others are unexplained. V and J calls and clone size are those listed in that table; D and trimming were worked out from the DNA. The sample records roughly 150,000 clones, about 87% of which are singletons. Approximately 40% of the sample belongs to the ten largest clones.

The chain uses TRBV6-4 and TRBJ2-3; the central 7 bases match TRBD2. This clonotype was sampled from a human donor in a cohort sampled during active COVID-19. The sequenced material came from peripheral blood. The DNA sequence is given as TGTGCCAGCAGTTCGGGGGGAAGCACAGATACGCAGTATTTT. It is translated as CASSSGGSTDTQYF.